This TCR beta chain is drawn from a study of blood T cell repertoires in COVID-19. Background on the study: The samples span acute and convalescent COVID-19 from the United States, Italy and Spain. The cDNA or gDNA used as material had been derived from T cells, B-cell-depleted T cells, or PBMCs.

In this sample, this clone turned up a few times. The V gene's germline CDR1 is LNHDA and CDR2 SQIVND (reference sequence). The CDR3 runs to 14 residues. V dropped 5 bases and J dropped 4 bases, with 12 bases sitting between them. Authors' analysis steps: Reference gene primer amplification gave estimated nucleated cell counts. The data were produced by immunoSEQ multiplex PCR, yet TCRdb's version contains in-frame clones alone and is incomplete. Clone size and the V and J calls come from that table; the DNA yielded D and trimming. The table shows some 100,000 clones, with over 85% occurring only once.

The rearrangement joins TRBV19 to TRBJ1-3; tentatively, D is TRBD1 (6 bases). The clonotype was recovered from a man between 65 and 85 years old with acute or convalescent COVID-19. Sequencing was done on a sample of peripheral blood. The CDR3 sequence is CASSVRTEGNTIYF. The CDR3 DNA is TGTGCCAGTAGTGTTCGGACAGAAGGAAACACCATATATTTT. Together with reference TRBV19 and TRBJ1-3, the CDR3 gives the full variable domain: DGGITQSPKYLFRKEGQNVTLSCEQNLNHDAMYWYRQDPGQGLRLIYYSQIVNDFQKGDIAEGYSVSREKKESFPLTVTSAQKNPTAFYLCASSVRTEGNTIYFGEGSWLTVV.